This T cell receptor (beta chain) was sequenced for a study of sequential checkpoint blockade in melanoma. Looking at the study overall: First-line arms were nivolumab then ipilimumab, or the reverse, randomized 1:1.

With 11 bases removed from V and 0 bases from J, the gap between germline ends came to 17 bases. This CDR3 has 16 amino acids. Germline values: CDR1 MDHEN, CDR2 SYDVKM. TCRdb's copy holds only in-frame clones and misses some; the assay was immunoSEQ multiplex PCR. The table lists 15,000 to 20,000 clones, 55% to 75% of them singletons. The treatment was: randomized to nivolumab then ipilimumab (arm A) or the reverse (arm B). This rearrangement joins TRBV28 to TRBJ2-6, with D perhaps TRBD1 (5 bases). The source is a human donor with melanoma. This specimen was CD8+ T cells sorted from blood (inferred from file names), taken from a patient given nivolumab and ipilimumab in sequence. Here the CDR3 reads CAVSHGQLSGANVLTF. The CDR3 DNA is TGTGCCGTCTCGCACGGACAACTCTCTGGGGCCAACGTCCTGACTTTC. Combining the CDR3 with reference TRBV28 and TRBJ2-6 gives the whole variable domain DVKVTQSSRYLVKRTGEKVFLECVQDMDHENMFWYRQDPGLGLRLIYFSYDVKMKEKGDIPEGYSVSREKKERFSLILESASTNQTSMYLCAVSHGQLSGANVLTFGAGSRLTVL.